This TCR beta chain was recovered during a study of cytomegalovirus exposure and HLA in healthy donors. It was with 60 Vbeta and 13 Jbeta primers that the PCR ran. The table came from immunoSEQ multiplex PCR; TCRdb's copy has only in-frame clones and leaves some out. Of hundreds of thousands of clones in the sample, 70% to 85% are singletons; the top ten hold about 0.6%. Germline CDR1 LNHNV, CDR2 YYDKDF (reference sequence). With 8 bases clipped from V and 1 base from J, the junction kept 24 bases outside the gene matches. The CDR3 spans 21 residues. Sequencing input: PBMCs. This chain links TRBV15 with TRBJ2-4, with 9 nucleotides matching TRBD2. The source is a woman in her thirties or forties in good health and CMV-seronegative. The CDR3 region is CATSTSIWRGGNEGAKNIQYF. CDR3 DNA sequence: TGTGCCACCTCAACCTCAATTTGGCGGGGGGGCAATGAAGGCGCCAAAAACATTCAGTACTTC.